This record covers a single TCR beta chain. This sample stems from a study of blood T cell repertoires in COVID-19. Assay used: immunoSEQ multiplex PCR; TCRdb lists only in-frame clones, some missing. The table shows 200,000 to 250,000 clones, with about four fifths occurring only once. The junction had 10 bases not matched to a gene; V was cut back by 3 bases and J by 2 bases. Germline CDR1 and CDR2: KGHSH and LQKENI. The CDR3 loop spans 17 amino acids. The sequence derives from a woman aged 50 to 60 with acute COVID-19. Sample: PBMCs or T cells enriched from blood (not recorded which). This chain links TRBV18 with TRBJ2-3; 8 nucleotides line up with TRBD1. This CDR3 reads CASSPSGTGDYTDTQYF. The CDR3 DNA sequence: TGTGCCAGCTCACCCTCCGGGACAGGAGACTACACAGATACGCAGTATTTT.